One sample yielded the 8 T cell receptor beta chains listed below, sequenced in a study of blood T cell repertoires in COVID-19. Clones were read by immunoSEQ multiplex PCR, and TCRdb kept only the in-frame ones, dropping some. The repertoire has 300,000 or so clones, 70% to 90% of them found once; the top ten carry around 1.4%. The sample was peripheral blood. All receptors come from an older man with acute or convalescent COVID-19.

This sequence joins TRBV5-8 and TRBJ2-7; tentative D call: TRBD1 (5 bases). This CDR3 contains 14 residues. Germline V gene sequence: CDR1 SGHTS, CDR2 YDEGEE. V lost 5 bases and J lost 6, with 18 bases in between. DNA of the CDR3: TGTGCCAGCAGGATGCAGGGTAATAATCGCGAGCAGTACTTC. Translation: CASRMQGNNREQYF. Variable domain in full (rest from reference TRBV5-8 and TRBJ2-7): EAGVTQSPTHLIKTRGQQATLRCSPISGHTSVYWYQQALGLGLQFLLWYDEGEERNRGNFPPRFSGRQFPNYSSELNVNALELEDSALYLCASRMQGNNREQYFGPGTRLTVT.

The gene calls are TRBV12-3 or TRBV12-4 and TRBJ1-2; 8 bases are shared with TRBD1. The CDR3 contains 12 residues. V dropped 5 bases and J dropped 9; count of bases not matched to a gene: 5. CDR3: CASSLGTGSYTF. The CDR3, as DNA: TGTGCCAGCAGTCTAGGGACAGGAAGCTACACCTTC.

Details on this clone: This CDR3 is also generated by other DNA sequences in the sample. The CDR3 DNA follows: TGCGCCAGCAGCGTCCTTGGACAGGGAGGCGAAAAACTGTTTTTT. The encoded protein is CASSVLGQGGEKLFF. This sequence joins TRBV5-1 and TRBJ1-4; 8 bases fit TRBD1. V lost 4 bases and J lost 8; bases outside the gene matches: 10. The CDR3 runs 15 residues. Germline CDR1 SGHRS, CDR2 YFSETQ.

This chain connects TRBV5-1 to TRBJ2-5; TRBD1 might be the D (6 bases). The CDR3 has 14 residues. Per the germline V gene, CDR1 is SGHRS and CDR2 is YFSETQ. The V end was cut by 5 bases, the J end by 4 bases, with 15 bases between. The CDR3 DNA is TGCGCCAGCAGGCGGTTGGAGACAGGAGAGACCCAGTACTTC. Protein product: CASRRLETGETQYF.

This chain joins TRBV29-1 and TRBJ1-2; D perhaps matches TRBD1 (5 bases). CDR3 size: 13 residues. Trimming cost V 2 bases and J 8 bases, with 15 bases left between them. Germline CDR1 is SQVTM and CDR2 is ANQGSEA. This CDR3 reads CSVESGALDGYTF. CDR3 sequence (DNA): TGCAGCGTTGAAAGTGGGGCCTTGGACGGCTACACCTTC. The full variable domain, rest sourced from reference TRBV29-1 and TRBJ1-2, is SAVISQKPSRDICQRGTSLTIQCQVDSQVTMMFWYRQQPGQSLTLIATANQGSEATYESGFVIDKFPISRPNLTFSTLTVSNMSPEDSSIYLCSVESGALDGYTFGSGTRLTVV.

This chain connects TRBV7-8 to TRBJ1-3; no firm D call. Deletions cut 1 base from V and 4 bases from J, with 8 bases between. Germline V gene sequence: CDR1 SGHVS, CDR2 FQNEAQ. The CDR3 covers 14 residues. CDR3 sequence: CASSLGTTGNTIYF. CDR3 coding DNA: TGTGCCAGCAGCTTAGGAACAACAGGAAACACCATATATTTT.

A word on this clone: The sample holds other DNA sequences that translate to the same CDR3. The rearrangement links TRBV5-4 to TRBJ2-1, with TRBD2 as a possible D gene (5 bases). V shed 4 bases and J shed 0 bases, with 11 bases lying between them. There are 15 residues in the CDR3. Germline CDR1 SGHNT, CDR2 YYREEE (reference sequence). The CDR3 DNA reads TGTGCCAGCAGCCTTAGTGGGAGCTCCTACAATGAGCAGTTCTTC. This codes for CASSLSGSSYNEQFF.

The genes are TRBV12-3 or TRBV12-4 and TRBJ1-1; 7 positions agree with TRBD1. The CDR3 covers 13 residues. V lost 6 bases, J lost 4 bases, and 5 bases stayed unmatched. The CDR3 DNA sequence: TGTGCCAGCAGCTCAGGACAGGCCACTGAAGCTTTCTTT. Translated: CASSSGQATEAFF.